What follows are 3 T cell receptor beta chains derived from one specimen sequenced in a study of T cells in Graves' hyperthyroidism and ophthalmopathy. Researchers took RNA transcripts and amplified the TCR beta CDR3 regions from them. Initially, a first-round RT-PCR of the TCR CDR3 employed the HTBI primer set. A single record per CDR3 protein comes from TCRdb applying MiXCR to the multiplex PCR reads. The repertoire holds fewer than 450,000 distinct CDR3 sequences, around 15% seen once, with roughly a fifth in the top ten. The sample taken for sequencing was blood. The origin of the receptors is a woman aged 60-75 years with Graves' ophthalmopathy.

This clonotype showed up just a few times. The rearrangement joins TRBV19 to TRBJ2-3; D is unclear. The CDR3 extends over 14 amino acids. Germline lookup yields CDR1 LNHDA and CDR2 SQIVND (reference sequence). V lost 6 bases, J lost 6 bases, and 16 bases lay in between. The CDR3 DNA sequence: TGTGCCAGTAGGGACCAAGGCGGTTCGGATACGCAGTATTTT. Its protein product is CASRDQGGSDTQYF.

The V call is TRBV6-1, the J call TRBJ2-5, with D unclear. Trimming removed 4 bases at V and 5 bases at J, with 20 bases between. CDR1 MNHNS and CDR2 SASEGT come from the germline V gene. The CDR3 contains 16 residues. CDR3 DNA sequence: TGTGCCAGCAGTGGGAACCTACAGCTAGTGGGGGAGACCCAGTACTTC. Protein: CASSGNLQLVGETQYF.

This clonotype was found a few times. The chain carries TRBV13 and TRBJ2-7, with TRBD1 matching over 11 bases. Germline trimming cut 4 bases from V and 6 bases from J; bases unmatched to any gene: 17. This CDR3 has 18 residues. Germline V gene sequence: CDR1 PRHDT, CDR2 FYEKMQ (reference sequence). In DNA, the CDR3 is TGTGCCAGCAGCTCGACCTTTATGGACAGGGGGCGCGTGCTCGAGCAGTACTTC. Translated: CASSSTFMDRGRVLEQYF.